This T cell receptor beta chain was observed in a study of T cell responses to AZD1222 COVID-19 vaccine. V shed 7 bases, J shed 6 bases, and the junction held 16 bases outside the gene matches. CDR3 length equals 18 residues. Germline CDR1 and CDR2: SGHTA and FQGNSA. The table came from immunoSEQ multiplex PCR; TCRdb's copy has only in-frame clones and leaves some out. The sample yields about 120,000 clones, 90% seen once. The chain links TRBV7-2 to TRBJ2-2; 11 bases are a match to TRBD1. The source was peripheral blood, collected on day 0 of AZD1222 vaccination. The TCR comes from an adult in good health. CDR3 nucleotides: TGTGCCAGCACCCAAGGAGGACAGGGGGCGCAGGGCGCCGGGGAGCTGTTTTTT. Translation: CASTQGGQGAQGAGELFF.